This entry features one T cell receptor (beta chain) sequence. This sample is part of a study of blood T cell repertoires in COVID-19. Study at large: There were acute and convalescent COVID-19 samples, and they came from the United States, Italy and Spain.

Looked up from germline, CDR1 is SGHTA and CDR2 is FQGNSA. The CDR3 has 14 amino acids. V was cut by 2 bases and J by 4 bases, with 9 bases left in between. Per the original data handling: Estimated nucleated cell counts came from reference gene primer amplification. TCRdb keeps only in-frame clones here, not all; method: immunoSEQ multiplex PCR. The V and J calls and clone size come from that table; D and trimming were worked out from the DNA. Among roughly 150,000 clones, approximately 83% were seen once, and the ten largest hold roughly 4.9%. This chain links TRBV7-2 with TRBJ1-3; D is possibly TRBD1 (6 bases). What was sequenced was PBMCs or T cells enriched from blood (not recorded which). This TCR was recovered from a man aged 65 to 79 who had been exposed to COVID-19. CDR3 residues: CASSLTGTGNTIYF. The CDR3 nucleotides read TGTGCCAGCAGCTTAACAGGGACAGGAAACACCATATATTTT.